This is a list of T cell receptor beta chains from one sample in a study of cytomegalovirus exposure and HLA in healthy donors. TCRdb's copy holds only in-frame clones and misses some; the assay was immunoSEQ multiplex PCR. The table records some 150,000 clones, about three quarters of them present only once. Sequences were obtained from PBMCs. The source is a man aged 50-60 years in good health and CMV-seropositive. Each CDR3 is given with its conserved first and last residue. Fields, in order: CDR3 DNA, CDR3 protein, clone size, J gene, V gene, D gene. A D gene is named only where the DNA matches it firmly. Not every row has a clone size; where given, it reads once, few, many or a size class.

CDR3 DNA: TGTGCCAGCAGCCCCAACAGGGGAGTAGGAATAGAAAAACTGTTTTTT
CDR3 protein: CASSPNRGVGIEKLFF
clone size: .
J gene: TRBJ1-4
V gene: TRBV7-9
D gene: TRBD1

CDR3 DNA: TGTGCCAGCAGTGACGTGGCCCCCTATGGCTACACCTTC
CDR3 protein: CASSDVAPYGYTF
clone size: .
J gene: TRBJ1-2
V gene: TRBV6-1
D gene: .

CDR3 DNA: TGCGCCAGCAGCTTGGCTGGGGGAGGCATGAACACTGAAGCTTTCTTT
CDR3 protein: CASSLAGGGMNTEAFF
clone size: .
J gene: TRBJ1-1
V gene: TRBV5-1
D gene: .

CDR3 DNA: TGTGCCAGCTCACCAATGAGGAACACTGAAGCTTTCTTT
CDR3 protein: CASSPMRNTEAFF
clone size: .
J gene: TRBJ1-1
V gene: TRBV18
D gene: .

CDR3 DNA: TGTGCCAGCACTATGGACCGCCGCGGGCGTGGGGCTTTCTTT
CDR3 protein: CASTMDRRGRGAFF
clone size: .
J gene: TRBJ1-1
V gene: TRBV6-1
D gene: .

CDR3 DNA: TGTGCCAGCAGCGTATGGGACAGGGGTCCAAACAATGAGCAGTTCTTC
CDR3 protein: CASSVWDRGPNNEQFF
clone size: .
J gene: TRBJ2-1
V gene: TRBV9
D gene: TRBD1

CDR3 DNA: TGTGCCAGCTCACCCACGACAGGGGGCAGAGAGCAGTACTTC
CDR3 protein: CASSPTTGGREQYF
clone size: few
J gene: TRBJ2-7
V gene: TRBV18
D gene: TRBD1

CDR3 DNA: TGTGCCAGCAGCTTGCAGTCGGGAAGGGATGAAAAACTGTTTTTT
CDR3 protein: CASSLQSGRDEKLFF
clone size: .
J gene: TRBJ1-4
V gene: TRBV5-4
D gene: .

CDR3 DNA: TGTGCCAGCAGCTTAAATGCGGGAAACACTGAAGCTTTCTTT
CDR3 protein: CASSLNAGNTEAFF
clone size: .
J gene: TRBJ1-1
V gene: TRBV7-2
D gene: .

CDR3 DNA: TGTGCCAGCAAATCAGGGGCAAACTCCTACGAGCAGTACTTT
CDR3 protein: CASKSGANSYEQYF
clone size: .
J gene: TRBJ2-7
V gene: TRBV2
D gene: .

CDR3 DNA: TGCGCCAGCAGTACCTACGGGGAAAACATTCAGTACTTC
CDR3 protein: CASSTYGENIQYF
clone size: .
J gene: TRBJ2-4
V gene: TRBV4-1
D gene: .

CDR3 DNA: TGTGCCAGCAGCCGGGGGGCAATCACTGAAGCTTTCTTT
CDR3 protein: CASSRGAITEAFF
clone size: .
J gene: TRBJ1-1
V gene: TRBV11-3
D gene: .

CDR3 DNA: TGTGCCAGCAGCTTGCAGGAAGATACGCAGTATTTT
CDR3 protein: CASSLQEDTQYF
clone size: few
J gene: TRBJ2-3
V gene: TRBV7-9
D gene: .

CDR3 DNA: TGTGCCAGCAGCTTAGGGCGACAGGGGGGAGATACGCAGTATTTT
CDR3 protein: CASSLGRQGGDTQYF
clone size: .
J gene: TRBJ2-3
V gene: TRBV7-2
D gene: TRBD1

CDR3 DNA: TGTGCCAGCAGTGACCCGGGACTACCGACCGATGAGCAGTTCTTC
CDR3 protein: CASSDPGLPTDEQFF
clone size: .
J gene: TRBJ2-1
V gene: TRBV6-4
D gene: TRBD2

CDR3 DNA: TGTGCCACCGGGTCGGGGGGCCGGAACACCGGGGAGCTGTTTTTT
CDR3 protein: CATGSGGRNTGELFF
clone size: .
J gene: TRBJ2-2
V gene: TRBV15
D gene: .

CDR3 DNA: TGTGCCAGCGTACCCAGCGGGAATTATCAGCCCCAGCATTTT
CDR3 protein: CASVPSGNYQPQHF
clone size: .
J gene: TRBJ1-5
V gene: TRBV6-5
D gene: .

CDR3 DNA: TGCGCCAGCAGCCAAGATTCGTGGGGCGATTCACCCCTCCACTTT
CDR3 protein: CASSQDSWGDSPLHF
clone size: .
J gene: TRBJ1-6
V gene: TRBV4-1
D gene: .

CDR3 DNA: TGTGCCAGCAGTCAAGGTTTAGGGGTTTGGAACACCGGGGAGCTGTTTTTT
CDR3 protein: CASSQGLGVWNTGELFF
clone size: .
J gene: TRBJ2-2
V gene: TRBV14
D gene: .

CDR3 DNA: TGTGCCAGCAGCCAGGGACAGGGGGCAGACGGGGAGCTGTTTTTT
CDR3 protein: CASSQGQGADGELFF
clone size: .
J gene: TRBJ2-2
V gene: TRBV7-9
D gene: TRBD1

CDR3 DNA: TGTGCCAGCAGCTTAGCGTTGCGGGGGGGCACAGATACGCAGTATTTT
CDR3 protein: CASSLALRGGTDTQYF
clone size: .
J gene: TRBJ2-3
V gene: TRBV7-9
D gene: TRBD2

CDR3 DNA: TGTGCCAGCAGCTTAAGCCCCTCAGGGGGTTTTGGCATTCAGTACTTC
CDR3 protein: CASSLSPSGGFGIQYF
clone size: .
J gene: TRBJ2-4
V gene: TRBV7-2
D gene: TRBD1

CDR3 DNA: TGTGCCAGCAGCGAAACCTACTACGAGCAGTACTTC
CDR3 protein: CASSETYYEQYF
clone size: .
J gene: TRBJ2-7
V gene: TRBV7-2
D gene: .

CDR3 DNA: TGTGCCAGCCGGCGCTCGGGGGGACAGGACAATTCACCCCTCCACTTT
CDR3 protein: CASRRSGGQDNSPLHF
clone size: few
J gene: TRBJ1-6
V gene: TRBV25-1
D gene: TRBD1

CDR3 DNA: TGTGCCAGTAGTTTATACGGGAACACTGAAGCTTTCTTT
CDR3 protein: CASSLYGNTEAFF
clone size: .
J gene: TRBJ1-1
V gene: TRBV19
D gene: .

CDR3 DNA: TGTGCCAGCAGTCTGGGGGGTGGCACAGATACGCAGTATTTT
CDR3 protein: CASSLGGGTDTQYF
clone size: .
J gene: TRBJ2-3
V gene: TRBV6-5
D gene: .

CDR3 DNA: TGTGCCAGCAGTGAAGCTGGTGGGGGGGCGTTCACTGAAGCTTTCTTT
CDR3 protein: CASSEAGGGAFTEAFF
clone size: many
J gene: TRBJ1-1
V gene: TRBV6-1
D gene: .

CDR3 DNA: TGCGCCAGCAGCGCGGGACTAGCGGGGGGGCCAGAGAACACCGGGGAGCTGTTTTTT
CDR3 protein: CASSAGLAGGPENTGELFF
clone size: .
J gene: TRBJ2-2
V gene: TRBV5-1
D gene: TRBD2

CDR3 DNA: TGTGCCAGCAGCTCCCAGGGGGCGCAAGATACTGAAGCTTTCTTT
CDR3 protein: CASSSQGAQDTEAFF
clone size: once
J gene: TRBJ1-1
V gene: TRBV7-2
D gene: TRBD1

CDR3 DNA: TGTGCCAGCAGTCAAAGCTCCTACGAGCAGTACTTC
CDR3 protein: CASSQSSYEQYF
clone size: .
J gene: TRBJ2-7
V gene: TRBV2
D gene: .

CDR3 DNA: TGTGCCAGCAGCCCAGATAGCGGGGGAAATACGCAGTATTTT
CDR3 protein: CASSPDSGGNTQYF
clone size: few
J gene: TRBJ2-3
V gene: TRBV5-6
D gene: TRBD2

CDR3 DNA: TGCGCCAGCAGTTCCGGGACTAGCGGCCGACCCTACGAGCAGTACTTC
CDR3 protein: CASSSGTSGRPYEQYF
clone size: .
J gene: TRBJ2-7
V gene: TRBV10-2
D gene: TRBD2

CDR3 DNA: TGTGCCAGTAGTATCGGACTGACAGATACGCAGTATTTT
CDR3 protein: CASSIGLTDTQYF
clone size: few
J gene: TRBJ2-3
V gene: TRBV19
D gene: .

CDR3 DNA: TGTGCCGGCAGCCTGACAGGGCCGAACACCGGGGAGCTGTTTTTT
CDR3 protein: CAGSLTGPNTGELFF
clone size: .
J gene: TRBJ2-2
V gene: TRBV5-8
D gene: TRBD1

CDR3 DNA: TGTGCCAGCAGCTCAGGGACAGGACGCTCTGGGGCCAACGTCCTGACTTTC
CDR3 protein: CASSSGTGRSGANVLTF
clone size: .
J gene: TRBJ2-6
V gene: TRBV5-4
D gene: TRBD1

CDR3 DNA: TGTGCCAGCAGTGAACAGACAGGGGGCCATGGCTACACCTTC
CDR3 protein: CASSEQTGGHGYTF
clone size: .
J gene: TRBJ1-2
V gene: TRBV6-4
D gene: TRBD1

CDR3 DNA: TGTGCCACCAGCAAGTCAGGGGGCTATCTGGGCTATGGCTACACCTTC
CDR3 protein: CATSKSGGYLGYGYTF
clone size: .
J gene: TRBJ1-2
V gene: TRBV15
D gene: TRBD1

CDR3 DNA: TGTGCTAGTGGTCCGGATAGGGGGCAAGGTGAAAAACTGTTTTTT
CDR3 protein: CASGPDRGQGEKLFF
clone size: .
J gene: TRBJ1-4
V gene: TRBV12-5
D gene: TRBD1

CDR3 DNA: TGTGCCAGCTCACGTGGGACAGAGAAGATAGAAGCTTTCTTT
CDR3 protein: CASSRGTEKIEAFF
clone size: few
J gene: TRBJ1-1
V gene: TRBV18
D gene: TRBD1

CDR3 DNA: TGTGCCAGCAGTTATTATAGAAGTTATGGCTACACCTTC
CDR3 protein: CASSYYRSYGYTF
clone size: .
J gene: TRBJ1-2
V gene: TRBV7-2
D gene: .

CDR3 DNA: TGCAGCGTTGACGACAGGGAGTCGGATGGCTACACCTTC
CDR3 protein: CSVDDRESDGYTF
clone size: .
J gene: TRBJ1-2
V gene: TRBV29-1
D gene: TRBD1

CDR3 DNA: TGTGCCAGCAGTATGGACAGGGGCAGACTAGAAACGCAGTATTTT
CDR3 protein: CASSMDRGRLETQYF
clone size: .
J gene: TRBJ2-3
V gene: TRBV27
D gene: TRBD1

CDR3 DNA: TGCGCCAGCAGCTTGGAAGTGGGCGGGGTCCACGAGCAGTACTTC
CDR3 protein: CASSLEVGGVHEQYF
clone size: once
J gene: TRBJ2-7
V gene: TRBV5-1
D gene: .

CDR3 DNA: TGTGCCAGCTCACGCGGCAGGGCCATGAACACTGAAGCTTTCTTT
CDR3 protein: CASSRGRAMNTEAFF
clone size: .
J gene: TRBJ1-1
V gene: TRBV18
D gene: .

CDR3 DNA: TGCGCCAGCAGCCAACAGGGTCGGGCGATGAACACTGAAGCTTTCTTT
CDR3 protein: CASSQQGRAMNTEAFF
clone size: few
J gene: TRBJ1-1
V gene: TRBV5-1
D gene: .

CDR3 DNA: TGTGCCAGCAGCCAAGCGTCTGCCAAAAACATTCAGTACTTC
CDR3 protein: CASSQASAKNIQYF
clone size: .
J gene: TRBJ2-4
V gene: TRBV14
D gene: .

CDR3 DNA: TGTGCCAGCAGCCCCGGACTAGTTGAGACCCAGTACTTC
CDR3 protein: CASSPGLVETQYF
clone size: .
J gene: TRBJ2-5
V gene: TRBV7-2
D gene: TRBD2

CDR3 DNA: TGTGCCAGCAGCTTAGGGTCCGGGTTTGATGGCTACACCTTC
CDR3 protein: CASSLGSGFDGYTF
clone size: .
J gene: TRBJ1-2
V gene: TRBV7-9
D gene: .

CDR3 DNA: TGTGCCAGCAGCTTAGTAGGGGGCAGGGGAATGAACACTGAAGCTTTCTTT
CDR3 protein: CASSLVGGRGMNTEAFF
clone size: .
J gene: TRBJ1-1
V gene: TRBV11-2
D gene: TRBD1

CDR3 DNA: TGCGCCAGCAGCATCGACAGGGTTGGGCGGGTATACACTGAAGCTTTCTTT
CDR3 protein: CASSIDRVGRVYTEAFF
clone size: .
J gene: TRBJ1-1
V gene: TRBV5-1
D gene: TRBD1

CDR3 DNA: TGTGCCAGCAGCTTGGTCTTGGCGGAACATAGCAATCAGCCCCAGCATTTT
CDR3 protein: CASSLVLAEHSNQPQHF
clone size: .
J gene: TRBJ1-5
V gene: TRBV5-8
D gene: .

CDR3 DNA: TGTGCCATCAGCCAACTAGCGGGAAGAACCGAGCAGTACTTC
CDR3 protein: CAISQLAGRTEQYF
clone size: .
J gene: TRBJ2-7
V gene: TRBV10-3
D gene: TRBD2

CDR3 DNA: TGTGCCAGCAGTGAGGACAGAAACACCGGGGAGCTGTTTTTT
CDR3 protein: CASSEDRNTGELFF
clone size: .
J gene: TRBJ2-2
V gene: TRBV2
D gene: .

CDR3 DNA: TGTGCCAGCAGTGGGCAGATCAATCAGTCCCAGCATTTT
CDR3 protein: CASSGQINQSQHF
clone size: once
J gene: TRBJ1-5
V gene: TRBV2
D gene: .

CDR3 DNA: TGTGCCAGCAGCTTGGCCGGGGTAGCGGGAGCGTACGAGCAGTACTTC
CDR3 protein: CASSLAGVAGAYEQYF
clone size: .
J gene: TRBJ2-7
V gene: TRBV5-4
D gene: TRBD2